This entry is about one T cell receptor beta chain. This sample stems from a study of T cell changes during pregnancy in multiple sclerosis. Assay: immunoSEQ multiplex PCR; the TCRdb copy retains only in-frame clones and omits some. The table includes about 60,000 clones, over 95% detected once. Germline V gives CDR1 LNHDA, CDR2 SQIVND (reference sequence). The CDR3 is 14 amino acids. Germline trimming cut 7 bases from V and 4 bases from J; bases unmatched to any gene: 10. This chain joins TRBV19 and TRBJ2-7; 7 nucleotides align to TRBD1. Sequenced material: CD8+ T cells from peripheral blood mononuclear cells, taken after pregnancy. The receptor comes from a female donor with multiple sclerosis, enrolled in a pregnancy study. The CDR3 loop is CASTPGGSRYEQYF. For the CDR3, the DNA is TGTGCCAGTACCCCAGGGGGATCTAGGTACGAGCAGTACTTC. Full variable domain (remainder filled in from reference TRBV19 and TRBJ2-7): DGGITQSPKYLFRKEGQNVTLSCEQNLNHDAMYWYRQDPGQGLRLIYYSQIVNDFQKGDIAEGYSVSREKKESFPLTVTSAQKNPTAFYLCASTPGGSRYEQYFGPGTRLTVT.